This T cell receptor beta chain was recorded in a study of early T cells in non-severe SARS-CoV-2 infection. Overall study context: Bulk RNA isolated from unsorted whole blood underwent sequencing; chains were not paired.

At least ten counts were recorded for this clonotype. The CDR3 extends over 13 amino acids. V lost 0 bases and J lost 7, with 10 bases in between. In germline, CDR1 is MNHEY, CDR2 SVGAGI. TCRdb re-derived calls from the 5' RACE reads in MiXCR, one entry per CDR3 protein. The sample yields 35,000 to 55,000 distinct CDR3 sequences, more than 9% seen once. This chain links TRBV6-5 with TRBJ2-7, with D maybe TRBD1 (5 bases). Sequencing was done on a sample of whole blood. The receptor was isolated from an adult who was a healthcare worker with PCR-confirmed SARS-CoV-2 infection or an uninfected control (not recorded which). CDR3 region: CASSYSTRAEQYF. The CDR3 DNA reads as TGTGCCAGCAGTTACTCGACCAGGGCTGAGCAGTACTTC.